This TCR beta chain was sequenced for a study of shared clonotypes between healthy human individuals. General study findings and limits: Deeper or shallower sequencing was expected to change how clonotypes are shared among donors.

The V gene lost 6 bases and the J gene lost 3 bases, with 18 bases spanning the gap. The germline V gene encodes CDR1 MDHEN and CDR2 SYDVKM. This CDR3 region has 16 residues. Every subset had its genomic DNA shared out evenly among several immunoSEQ plates. Only in-frame clones appear in the TCRdb table, and some are missing; sequencing was by immunoSEQ multiplex PCR. The table has about 980,000 clones, around three quarters seen once; the top ten hold approximately 1.5%. With respect to this clone: The antigen is not known.

This TCR came from a young man in good health. The specimen sequenced was memory CD4+ T cells sorted from blood. Subset: CD45RA-negative fraction. This chain connects TRBV28 to TRBJ1-5; a weak D match, TRBD1 (5 bases). Here the CDR3 DNA reads TGTGCCAGCAGGATCCAGACAGCCCAATTCAATCAGCCCCAGCATTTT. The encoded protein is CASRIQTAQFNQPQHF.